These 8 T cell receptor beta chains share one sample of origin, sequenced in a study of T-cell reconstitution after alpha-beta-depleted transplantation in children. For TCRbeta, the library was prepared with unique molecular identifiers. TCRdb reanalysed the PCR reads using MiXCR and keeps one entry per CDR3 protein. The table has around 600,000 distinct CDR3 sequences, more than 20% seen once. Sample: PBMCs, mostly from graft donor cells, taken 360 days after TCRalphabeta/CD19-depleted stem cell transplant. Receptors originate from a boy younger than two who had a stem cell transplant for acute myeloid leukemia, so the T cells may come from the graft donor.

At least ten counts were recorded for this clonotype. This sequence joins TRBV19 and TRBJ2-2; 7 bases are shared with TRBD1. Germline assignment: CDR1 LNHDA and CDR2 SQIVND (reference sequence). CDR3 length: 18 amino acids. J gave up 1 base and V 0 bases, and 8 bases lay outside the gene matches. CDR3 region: CASSIDRVRDRNTGELFF. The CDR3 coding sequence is TGTGCCAGTAGTATAGATCGTGTTAGGGACAGGAACACCGGGGAGCTGTTTTTT. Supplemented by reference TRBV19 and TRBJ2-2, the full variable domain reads DGGITQSPKYLFRKEGQNVTLSCEQNLNHDAMYWYRQDPGQGLRLIYYSQIVNDFQKGDIAEGYSVSREKKESFPLTVTSAQKNPTAFYLCASSIDRVRDRNTGELFFGEGSRLTVL.

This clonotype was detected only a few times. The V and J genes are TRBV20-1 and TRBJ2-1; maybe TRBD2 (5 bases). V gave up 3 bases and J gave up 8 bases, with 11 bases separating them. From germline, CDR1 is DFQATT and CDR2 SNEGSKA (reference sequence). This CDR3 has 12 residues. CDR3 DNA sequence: TGCAGTGCTAGCCCTAGCAACGATGAGCAGTTCTTC. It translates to CSASPSNDEQFF.

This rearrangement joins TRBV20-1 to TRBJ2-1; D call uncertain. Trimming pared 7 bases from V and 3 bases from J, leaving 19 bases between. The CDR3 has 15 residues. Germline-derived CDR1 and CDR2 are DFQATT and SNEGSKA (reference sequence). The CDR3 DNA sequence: TGCAGTGGCCAGGACCCTGCCAGGCTCTACAATGAGCAGTTCTTC. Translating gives CSGQDPARLYNEQFF.

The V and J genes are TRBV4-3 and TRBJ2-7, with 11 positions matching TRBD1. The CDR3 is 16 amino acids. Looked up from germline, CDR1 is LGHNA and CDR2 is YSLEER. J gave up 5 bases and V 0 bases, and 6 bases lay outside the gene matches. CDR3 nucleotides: TGCGCCAGCAGCCAAGATCTCGGACAGGGGGCGGACGAGCAGTACTTC. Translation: CASSQDLGQGADEQYF.

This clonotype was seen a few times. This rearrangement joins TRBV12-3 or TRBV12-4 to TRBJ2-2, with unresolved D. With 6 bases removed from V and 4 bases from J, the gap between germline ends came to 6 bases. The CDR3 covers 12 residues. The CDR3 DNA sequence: TGTGCCAGCAGCGGCGCCACCGGGGAGCTGTTTTTT. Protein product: CASSGATGELFF.

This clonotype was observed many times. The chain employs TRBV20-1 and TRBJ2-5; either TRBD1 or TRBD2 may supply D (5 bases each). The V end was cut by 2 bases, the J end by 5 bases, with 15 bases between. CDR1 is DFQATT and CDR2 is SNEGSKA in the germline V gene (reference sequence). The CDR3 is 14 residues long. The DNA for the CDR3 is TGCAGTGCTAGACTCTCAGGGAGTCGGGAGACCCAGTACTTC. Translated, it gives CSARLSGSRETQYF.

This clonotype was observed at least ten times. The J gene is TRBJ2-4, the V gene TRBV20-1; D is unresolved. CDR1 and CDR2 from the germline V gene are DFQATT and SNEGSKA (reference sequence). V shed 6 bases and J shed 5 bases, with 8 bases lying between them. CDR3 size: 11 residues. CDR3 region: CSALAQNIQYF. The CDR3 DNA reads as TGCAGTGCCCTGGCCCAAAACATTCAGTACTTC.

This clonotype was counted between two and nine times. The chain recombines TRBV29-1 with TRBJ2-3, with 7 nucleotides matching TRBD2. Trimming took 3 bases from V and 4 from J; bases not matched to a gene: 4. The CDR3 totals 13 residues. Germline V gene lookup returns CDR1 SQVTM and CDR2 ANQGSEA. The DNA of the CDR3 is TGCAGCGTTGAGGGGGGGAGGTCAGATACGCAGTATTTT. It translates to CSVEGGRSDTQYF.